This entry features one T cell receptor beta chain sequence. Reanalyzing the 5' RACE reads, TCRdb keeps one entry per CDR3 protein, without DNA. The ten top clones account for roughly 5.8%, within a sample of just over 300,000 distinct CDR3 sequences. These data are taken from a study of monozygotic twins with inflammatory bowel disease. The sequencing sample was made of blood. The origin of this receptor is a human donor with ulcerative colitis or Crohn's disease, or a healthy co-twin of an affected twin (not recorded which).

CDR3: CASSLGSSGGAETQYF. The V gene is TRBV5-1, the J gene TRBJ2-5; lacking DNA, the TRBD2 call made by TCRdb goes unchecked. CDR1 is SGHRS, CDR2 YFSETQ, per germline. The CDR3 runs to 16 residues.